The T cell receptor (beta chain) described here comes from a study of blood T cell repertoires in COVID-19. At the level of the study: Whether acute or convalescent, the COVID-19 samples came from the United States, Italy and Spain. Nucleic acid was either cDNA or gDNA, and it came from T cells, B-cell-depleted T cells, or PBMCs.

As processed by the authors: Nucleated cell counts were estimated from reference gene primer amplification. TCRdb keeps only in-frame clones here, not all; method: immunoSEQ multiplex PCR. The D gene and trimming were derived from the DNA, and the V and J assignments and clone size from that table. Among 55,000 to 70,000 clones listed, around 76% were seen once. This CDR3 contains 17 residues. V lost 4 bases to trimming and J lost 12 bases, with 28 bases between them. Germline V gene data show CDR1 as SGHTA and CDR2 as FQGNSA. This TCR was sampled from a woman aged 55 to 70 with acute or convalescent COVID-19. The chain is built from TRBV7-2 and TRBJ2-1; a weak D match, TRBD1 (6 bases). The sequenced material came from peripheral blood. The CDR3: CASSSRYSGTYGRGQFF. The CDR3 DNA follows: TGTGCCAGCAGCTCACGCTACTCCGGGACATATGGACGGGGGCAGTTCTTC.